Sequencing of this TCR beta chain was carried out in a study of blood T cell repertoires in COVID-19. Study overall: The study drew acute and convalescent COVID-19 samples from the United States, Italy and Spain.

The germline CDR1 and CDR2 sequences are SGHTA and FQGNSA. This CDR3 is 14 amino acids long. The germline V and J ends were trimmed by 5 bases and 1 base, with 11 bases remaining between them. In the source study's methods: Estimates of nucleated cell counts were drawn from the amplification of reference gene primers. The method was immunoSEQ multiplex PCR; TCRdb's version includes in-frame clones alone and lacks a portion of them. That table is the source of V, J and clone size, and D and trimming were worked out from the DNA. The profile covers about 71,000 clones, with roughly 89% appearing a single time and around 8.7% taken by the ten largest.

The chain combines TRBV7-2 with TRBJ1-1, with D hard to call. The TCR originated in a man aged 50 or older with active COVID-19. Sequences were obtained from peripheral blood. CDR3 DNA sequence: TGTGCCAGCAGCCTCATACACCAGAACACTGAAGCTTTCTTT. Its translation: CASSLIHQNTEAFF.